The rows below give T cell receptor beta chains drawn from one sample of a study of blood T cells in healthy people across ages. TCRdb used MiXCR to reprocess the 5' RACE reads, holding one entry per CDR3 protein. This table holds approximately 730,000 distinct CDR3 sequences, roughly 50% found once. Material for sequencing was blood. These receptor sequences come from a man older than 75 in good health. Both conserved end residues are part of each CDR3. A D gene is named only where the DNA matches it firmly. Some rows have no size entry. The others give once, few or many, or a class for an expanded clone.

clone_size: many
v_call: TRBV5-5
cdr3_length: 18
d_call: TRBD2
j_call: TRBJ2-7
cdr3_aa: CASSSPGTSGSQSYEQYF
cdr3_nt: TGTGCCAGCAGCTCCCCTGGGACTAGCGGGAGTCAATCCTACGAGCAGTACTTC

clone_size: -
v_call: TRBV25-1
cdr3_length: 15
d_call: -
j_call: TRBJ1-1
cdr3_aa: CASSESRGMNTEAFF
cdr3_nt: TGTGCCAGCAGTGAATCCCGGGGGATGAACACTGAAGCTTTCTTT

clone_size: few
v_call: TRBV29-1
cdr3_length: 12
d_call: -
j_call: TRBJ2-7
cdr3_aa: CSVTGYSYEQYF
cdr3_nt: TGCAGCGTAACAGGATACTCCTACGAGCAGTACTTC

clone_size: -
v_call: TRBV18
cdr3_length: 14
d_call: -
j_call: TRBJ2-1
cdr3_aa: CASSPANAYNEQFF
cdr3_nt: TGTGCCAGCTCACCCGCTAACGCCTACAATGAGCAGTTCTTC

clone_size: -
v_call: TRBV5-1
cdr3_length: 17
d_call: -
j_call: TRBJ2-1
cdr3_aa: CASSFGYGSSSYNEQFF
cdr3_nt: TGTGCCAGCAGCTTCGGTTACGGGTCGAGCTCCTACAATGAGCAGTTCTTC

clone_size: -
v_call: TRBV4-2
cdr3_length: 17
d_call: TRBD2
j_call: TRBJ2-5
cdr3_aa: CASSPGLAGGPQETQYF
cdr3_nt: TGTGCCAGCAGCCCGGGACTAGCGGGAGGGCCCCAAGAGACCCAGTACTTC

clone_size: -
v_call: TRBV21-1
cdr3_length: 17
d_call: -
j_call: TRBJ2-7
cdr3_aa: CASSTLKGDGDSYEQYF
cdr3_nt: TGTGCCAGCAGCACCTTGAAGGGGGACGGGGACTCCTACGAGCAGTACTTC

clone_size: -
v_call: TRBV20-1
cdr3_length: 15
d_call: -
j_call: TRBJ1-2
cdr3_aa: CSARAGTETLYGYTF
cdr3_nt: TGCAGTGCTAGAGCGGGGACCGAAACGCTATATGGCTACACCTTC

clone_size: -
v_call: TRBV14
cdr3_length: 16
d_call: -
j_call: TRBJ1-4
cdr3_aa: CASSQDDPGWNEKLFF
cdr3_nt: TGTGCCAGCAGCCAAGATGATCCGGGGTGGAATGAAAAACTGTTTTTT

clone_size: -
v_call: TRBV19
cdr3_length: 17
d_call: -
j_call: TRBJ2-7
cdr3_aa: CASSSNTGTGSSYEQYF
cdr3_nt: TGTGCCAGTAGTTCTAATACCGGGACGGGAAGTTCCTACGAGCAGTACTTC

clone_size: -
v_call: TRBV5-1
cdr3_length: 17
d_call: TRBD1
j_call: TRBJ1-5
cdr3_aa: CASSLDWQGAGNQPQHF
cdr3_nt: TGCGCCAGCAGCTTGGATTGGCAGGGGGCAGGCAATCAGCCCCAGCATTTT

clone_size: few
v_call: TRBV5-1
cdr3_length: 16
d_call: TRBD2
j_call: TRBJ2-7
cdr3_aa: CASSPAGSGATYEQYF
cdr3_nt: TGCGCCAGCAGCCCGGCGGGTAGCGGGGCAACCTACGAGCAGTACTTC

clone_size: -
v_call: TRBV20-1
cdr3_length: 16
d_call: TRBD1
j_call: TRBJ1-5
cdr3_aa: CSANPGTGGYNQPQHF
cdr3_nt: TGCAGTGCAAACCCCGGGACAGGGGGCTACAATCAGCCCCAGCATTTT

clone_size: -
v_call: TRBV4-2
cdr3_length: 13
d_call: TRBD2
j_call: TRBJ2-7
cdr3_aa: CASSQASGYEQYF
cdr3_nt: TGTGCCAGCAGCCAGGCTAGCGGCTACGAGCAGTACTTC

clone_size: -
v_call: TRBV27
cdr3_length: 16
d_call: TRBD2
j_call: TRBJ2-4
cdr3_aa: CASSQSGEGAKNIQYF
cdr3_nt: TGTGCCAGCAGTCAGTCTGGGGAGGGGGCCAAAAACATTCAGTACTTC

clone_size: many
v_call: TRBV12-3/TRBV12-4
cdr3_length: 13
d_call: -
j_call: TRBJ1-6
cdr3_aa: CASSSPPPAPLHF
cdr3_nt: TGTGCCAGCAGCTCGCCGCCGCCTGCACCCCTCCACTTT

clone_size: -
v_call: TRBV3-1
cdr3_length: 16
d_call: TRBD2
j_call: TRBJ2-1
cdr3_aa: CASSQGGGAAYNEQFF
cdr3_nt: TGTGCCAGCAGCCAGGGCGGGGGGGCCGCCTACAATGAGCAGTTCTTC

clone_size: -
v_call: TRBV5-6
cdr3_length: 15
d_call: TRBD2
j_call: TRBJ2-7
cdr3_aa: CASSSPGLADYEQYF
cdr3_nt: TGTGCCAGCAGCTCACCGGGACTAGCGGACTACGAGCAGTACTTC

clone_size: few
v_call: TRBV27
cdr3_length: 12
d_call: TRBD2
j_call: TRBJ2-7
cdr3_aa: CASSTVAGEQYF
cdr3_nt: TGTGCCAGCAGTACTGTAGCGGGCGAGCAGTACTTC

clone_size: -
v_call: TRBV7-3
cdr3_length: 13
d_call: -
j_call: TRBJ2-3
cdr3_aa: CASSPGAVGGQYF
cdr3_nt: TGTGCCAGCAGCCCAGGGGCGGTGGGAGGGCAGTATTTT

clone_size: -
v_call: TRBV27
cdr3_length: 13
d_call: TRBD1
j_call: TRBJ2-3
cdr3_aa: CASSSRDSRYAYF
cdr3_nt: TGTGCCAGCAGTTCCCGGGACAGCAGATACGCGTATTTT

clone_size: -
v_call: TRBV5-1
cdr3_length: 15
d_call: -
j_call: TRBJ1-1
cdr3_aa: CASSLGFDGISEAFF
cdr3_nt: TGCGCCAGCAGCTTGGGGTTTGATGGGATCTCTGAAGCTTTCTTT

clone_size: -
v_call: TRBV11-1
cdr3_length: 13
d_call: -
j_call: TRBJ2-4
cdr3_aa: CASSFSPGSIQYF
cdr3_nt: TGTGCCAGCAGCTTTTCGCCAGGAAGCATTCAGTACTTC

clone_size: -
v_call: TRBV20-1
cdr3_length: 17
d_call: TRBD1
j_call: TRBJ2-5
cdr3_aa: CSAPSTKTGGNTETQYF
cdr3_nt: TGCAGTGCTCCCTCTACGAAGACAGGGGGCAACACGGAGACCCAGTACTTC

clone_size: -
v_call: TRBV20-1
cdr3_length: 16
d_call: TRBD2
j_call: TRBJ2-1
cdr3_aa: CSARAALAGGYNEQFF
cdr3_nt: TGCAGTGCTAGAGCCGCTTTAGCGGGAGGGTACAATGAGCAGTTCTTC

clone_size: -
v_call: TRBV4-1
cdr3_length: 15
d_call: -
j_call: TRBJ1-2
cdr3_aa: CASSQAAQGNYGCTF
cdr3_nt: TGCGCCAGCAGCCAGGCCGCACAGGGCAACTATGGCTGCACCTTC

clone_size: -
v_call: TRBV5-1
cdr3_length: 16
d_call: -
j_call: TRBJ1-4
cdr3_aa: CASSQTGQGSNEKLFF
cdr3_nt: TGCGCCAGCAGCCAAACAGGGCAGGGCTCTAATGAAAAACTGTTTTTT

clone_size: -
v_call: TRBV7-3
cdr3_length: 14
d_call: TRBD1
j_call: TRBJ2-7
cdr3_aa: CASSPQGQAYEQYF
cdr3_nt: TGTGCCAGCAGCCCCCAGGGACAGGCCTACGAGCAGTACTTC

clone_size: few
v_call: TRBV6-1
cdr3_length: 11
d_call: -
j_call: TRBJ2-5
cdr3_aa: CASRQDRWQYF
cdr3_nt: TGTGCCAGCAGACAAGACAGGTGGCAGTACTTC

clone_size: -
v_call: TRBV7-7
cdr3_length: 12
d_call: -
j_call: TRBJ2-5
cdr3_aa: CASSSEPGPQYF
cdr3_nt: TGTGCTAGCAGCTCAGAGCCGGGACCCCAGTACTTC

clone_size: -
v_call: TRBV15
cdr3_length: 15
d_call: -
j_call: TRBJ1-5
cdr3_aa: CATSIELQSNQPQHF
cdr3_nt: TGTGCCACCAGCATCGAGCTGCAGAGCAATCAGCCCCAGCATTTT

clone_size: -
v_call: TRBV10-3
cdr3_length: 13
d_call: TRBD1
j_call: TRBJ2-7
cdr3_aa: CATAYRGNYEQYF
cdr3_nt: TGTGCCACCGCGTACAGGGGGAACTACGAGCAGTACTTC

clone_size: -
v_call: TRBV2
cdr3_length: 17
d_call: TRBD1
j_call: TRBJ2-6
cdr3_aa: CASTQTGGGAGANVLTF
cdr3_nt: TGTGCCAGCACCCAGACAGGGGGGGGTGCTGGGGCCAACGTCCTGACTTTC

clone_size: -
v_call: TRBV11-1
cdr3_length: 15
d_call: TRBD2
j_call: TRBJ2-5
cdr3_aa: CASRSRLAGVETQYF
cdr3_nt: TGTGCCAGCAGGTCCCGACTAGCGGGAGTGGAGACCCAGTACTTC

clone_size: -
v_call: TRBV12-5
cdr3_length: 17
d_call: TRBD1
j_call: TRBJ1-1
cdr3_aa: CASGLVGSGGRAAEAFF
cdr3_nt: TGTGCTAGTGGTTTGGTAGGTTCAGGGGGCCGTGCGGCTGAAGCTTTCTTT

clone_size: few
v_call: TRBV4-1
cdr3_length: 15
d_call: -
j_call: TRBJ1-2
cdr3_aa: CASSQVGRYNYGYTF
cdr3_nt: TGCGCCAGCAGCCAAGTAGGCAGATATAACTATGGCTACACCTTC

clone_size: -
v_call: TRBV6-2/TRBV6-3
cdr3_length: 15
d_call: -
j_call: TRBJ2-7
cdr3_aa: CASSCDGGSYYEQYF
cdr3_nt: TGTGCCAGCAGTTGCGATGGCGGTAGCTACTACGAGCAGTACTTC

clone_size: -
v_call: TRBV6-5
cdr3_length: 19
d_call: TRBD2
j_call: TRBJ2-1
cdr3_aa: CASSYVGLAGGPSYNEQFF
cdr3_nt: TGTGCCAGCAGTTACGTAGGACTAGCGGGAGGGCCGAGCTACAATGAGCAGTTCTTC

clone_size: -
v_call: TRBV2
cdr3_length: 16
d_call: -
j_call: TRBJ2-6
cdr3_aa: CASNRVTNSGANVLTF
cdr3_nt: TGTGCCAGCAATAGGGTTACTAACTCTGGGGCCAACGTCCTGACTTTC

clone_size: -
v_call: TRBV12-3/TRBV12-4
cdr3_length: 17
d_call: -
j_call: TRBJ2-6
cdr3_aa: CASSNRGGPSGANVLTF
cdr3_nt: TGTGCCAGCAGTAATCGGGGAGGTCCTTCGGGGGCCAACGTCCTGACTTTC

clone_size: -
v_call: TRBV7-2
cdr3_length: 15
d_call: -
j_call: TRBJ1-2
cdr3_aa: CASSHTLGGNNGYTF
cdr3_nt: TGTGCCAGCAGCCACACTCTGGGAGGCAATAATGGCTACACCTTC